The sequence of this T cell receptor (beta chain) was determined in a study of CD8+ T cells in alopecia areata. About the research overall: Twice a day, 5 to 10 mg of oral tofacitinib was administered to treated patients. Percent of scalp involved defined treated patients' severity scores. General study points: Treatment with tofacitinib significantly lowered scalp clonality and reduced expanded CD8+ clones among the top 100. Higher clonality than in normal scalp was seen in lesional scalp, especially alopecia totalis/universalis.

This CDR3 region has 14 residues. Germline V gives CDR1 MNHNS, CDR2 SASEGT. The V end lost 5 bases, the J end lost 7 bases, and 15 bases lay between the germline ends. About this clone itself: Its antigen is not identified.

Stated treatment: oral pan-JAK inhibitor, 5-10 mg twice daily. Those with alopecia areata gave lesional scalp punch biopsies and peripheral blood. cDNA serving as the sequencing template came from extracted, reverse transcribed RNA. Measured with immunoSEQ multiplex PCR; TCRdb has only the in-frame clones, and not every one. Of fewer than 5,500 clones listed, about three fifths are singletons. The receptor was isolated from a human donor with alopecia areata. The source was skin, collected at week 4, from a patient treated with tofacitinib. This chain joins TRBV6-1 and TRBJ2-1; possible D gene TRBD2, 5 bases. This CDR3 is CASSSPLTGNEQFF. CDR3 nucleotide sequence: TGTGCCAGCAGTTCCCCCCTAACGGGGAATGAGCAGTTCTTC.